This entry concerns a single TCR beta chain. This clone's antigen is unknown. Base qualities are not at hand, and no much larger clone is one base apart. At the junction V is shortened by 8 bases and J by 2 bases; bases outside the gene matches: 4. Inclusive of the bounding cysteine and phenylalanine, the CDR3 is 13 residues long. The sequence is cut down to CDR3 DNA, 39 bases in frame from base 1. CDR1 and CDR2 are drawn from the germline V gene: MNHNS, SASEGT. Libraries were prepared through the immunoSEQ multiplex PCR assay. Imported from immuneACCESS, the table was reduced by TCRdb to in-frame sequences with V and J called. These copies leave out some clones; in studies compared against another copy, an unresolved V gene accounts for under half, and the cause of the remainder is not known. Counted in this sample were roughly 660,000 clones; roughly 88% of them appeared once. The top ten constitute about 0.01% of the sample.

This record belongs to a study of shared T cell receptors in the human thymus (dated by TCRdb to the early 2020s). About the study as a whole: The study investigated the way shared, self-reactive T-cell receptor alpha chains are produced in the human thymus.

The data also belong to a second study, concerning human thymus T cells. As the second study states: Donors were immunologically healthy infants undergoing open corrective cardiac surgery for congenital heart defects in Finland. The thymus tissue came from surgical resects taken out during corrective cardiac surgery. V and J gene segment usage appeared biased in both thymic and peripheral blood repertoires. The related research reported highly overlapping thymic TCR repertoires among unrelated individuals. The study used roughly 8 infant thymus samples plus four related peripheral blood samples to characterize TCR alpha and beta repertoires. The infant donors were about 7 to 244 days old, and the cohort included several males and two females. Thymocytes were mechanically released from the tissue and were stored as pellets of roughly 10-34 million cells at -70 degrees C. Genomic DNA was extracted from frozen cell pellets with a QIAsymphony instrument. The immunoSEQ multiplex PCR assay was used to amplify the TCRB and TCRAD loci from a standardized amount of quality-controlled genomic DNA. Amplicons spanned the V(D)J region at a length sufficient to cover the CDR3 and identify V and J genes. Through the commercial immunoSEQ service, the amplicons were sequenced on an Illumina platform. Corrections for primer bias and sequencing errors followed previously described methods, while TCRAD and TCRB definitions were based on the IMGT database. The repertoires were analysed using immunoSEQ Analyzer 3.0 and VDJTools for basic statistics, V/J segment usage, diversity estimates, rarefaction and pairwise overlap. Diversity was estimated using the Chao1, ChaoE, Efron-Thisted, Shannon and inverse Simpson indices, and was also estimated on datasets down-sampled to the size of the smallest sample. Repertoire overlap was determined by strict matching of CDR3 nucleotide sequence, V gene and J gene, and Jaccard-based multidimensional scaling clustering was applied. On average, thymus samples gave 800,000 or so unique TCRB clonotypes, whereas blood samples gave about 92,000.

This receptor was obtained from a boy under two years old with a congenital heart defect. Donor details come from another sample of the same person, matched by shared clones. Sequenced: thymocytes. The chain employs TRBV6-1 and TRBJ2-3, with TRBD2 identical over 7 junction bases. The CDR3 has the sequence CASGLGDTDTQYF. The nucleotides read TGTGCCAGCGGACTAGGCGACACAGATACGCAGTATTTT.